A single sample is the source of the 32 T cell receptor beta chains below, sequenced in a study of cytomegalovirus exposure and HLA in healthy donors listed by TCRdb under 2017. The protocol used for the library was the immunoSEQ multiplex PCR assay. A mixture of 60 forward primers for TCR Vbeta segments and 13 reverse primers for TCR Jbeta segments was used in the multiplex PCR. The clones in this table, taken by TCRdb from immuneACCESS, are in-frame only. Not every clone is retained; where verified, under half of the shortfall comes from an unresolved V gene, and the cause of the rest is unknown. For this sample the table gives 150,000 to 200,000 clones, of which approximately 80% were detected only once. Around 6.7% of the sample lies in the top ten. What was sequenced was PBMCs. Every receptor here comes from a woman aged 25 to 39 in good health and CMV-seropositive.

The J gene is TRBJ2-5, the V gene TRBV6-5; 7 bases map to TRBD2. V was pared by 2 bases and J by 2 bases, with 5 bases of the junction left unmatched. Per germline, CDR1 MNHEY and CDR2 SVGAGI. The CDR3 has 15 amino acids. The CDR3, as DNA: TGTGCCAGCAGTTACGGCGGGGGTCGACAAGAGACCCAGTACTTC. Residues: CASSYGGGRQETQYF.

The genes are TRBV5-4 and TRBJ1-2; 7 bases agree with TRBD1. This CDR3 comprises 14 residues. Germline CDR1 SGHNT, CDR2 YYREEE (reference sequence). Trimming cost V 4 bases and J 3 bases; bases outside gene matches: 6. The CDR3 bases are TGTGCCAGCAGCGTCAGACAGGGCTACTATGGCTACACCTTC. This gives the protein CASSVRQGYYGYTF.

V is TRBV19 and J is TRBJ1-1; D gene uncertain. Per germline, CDR1 LNHDA and CDR2 SQIVND (reference sequence). Trimming removed 10 bases from V and 0 bases from J, with 18 bases in between. The CDR3 covers 15 residues. The CDR3 loop reads CAIEGPGGMNTEAFF. In DNA form, the CDR3 reads TGTGCCATCGAAGGGCCCGGAGGAATGAACACTGAAGCTTTCTTT.

The rearrangement joins TRBV30 to TRBJ2-6; a weak D match, TRBD1 (5 bases). The CDR3 extends over 14 amino acids. Germline V gene data show CDR1 as GTSNPN and CDR2 as SVGIG (reference sequence). V lost 6 bases and J 1 base, leaving 10 bases between the germline ends. CDR3 in amino acids: CACLGASGANVLTF. The CDR3 region has the DNA TGTGCCTGTTTAGGGGCTTCTGGGGCCAACGTCCTGACTTTC.

The chain is built from TRBV10-3 and TRBJ1-1; 10 nucleotides match TRBD1. CDR1 ENHRY and CDR2 SYGVKD come from the germline V gene. The CDR3 length is 17 residues. The J segment lost 12 bases and the V segment lost 3 bases, leaving 19 bases of the junction unmatched. This chain's CDR3 is CAISERQGAAPLSRTFF. The CDR3 region has the DNA TGTGCCATCAGTGAACGACAGGGGGCTGCCCCCCTAAGTAGAACTTTCTTT.

This CDR3 reads CASSFLDSSYNEQFF. Here the CDR3 DNA reads TGCGCCAGCAGCTTTTTGGACAGCTCCTACAATGAGCAGTTCTTC. The rearrangement links TRBV5-1 to TRBJ2-1; perhaps TRBD1 as D (6 bases). CDR1 is SGHRS, CDR2 YFSETQ, per germline. This CDR3 has 15 residues. Trimming took 2 bases from V and 0 from J, leaving 9 bases between them.

This sequence joins TRBV7-9 and TRBJ2-7; TRBD1 might be the D (5 bases). The CDR3 contains 14 residues. CDR1 SEHNR and CDR2 FQNEAQ come from the germline V gene (reference sequence). V lost 6 bases and J lost 5, with 17 bases in between. The CDR3 DNA sequence: TGTGCCAGCAGTGGTTGGCAGGGTCCAAACGAGCAGTACTTC. It yields the protein CASSGWQGPNEQYF. Drawing the rest from reference TRBV7-9 and TRBJ2-7, the complete variable domain is DTGVSQNPRHKITKRGQNVTFRCDPISEHNRLYWYRQTLGQGPEFLTYFQNEAQLEKSRLLSDRFSAERPKGSFSTLEIQRTEQGDSAMYLCASSGWQGPNEQYFGPGTRLTVT.

The chain carries TRBV4-1 and TRBJ2-4, with a possible D match to TRBD2 (6 bases). The CDR3 length is 14 residues. Germline values: CDR1 MGHRA, CDR2 YSYEKL. Trimming took off 4 bases at V and 7 bases at J, with 14 bases between the two ends. In DNA form, the CDR3 reads TGCGCCAGCAGCCGCCCAGGTGGGAGGAACATTCAGTACTTC. Protein product: CASSRPGGRNIQYF.

The gene calls are TRBV5-1 and TRBJ2-1; maybe TRBD2 (6 bases). V was pared by 1 base and J by 2 bases, with 10 bases between. The CDR3 covers 15 residues. The germline gives CDR1 SGHRS, CDR2 YFSETQ. The CDR3 DNA follows: TGCGCCAGCAGCTTGAGGGGACTGGCCTACAATGAGCAGTTCTTC. Translating gives CASSLRGLAYNEQFF.

In DNA, the CDR3 is TGCGCCAGCAGCCCGGGAGAACAGTACTTC. It codes for CASSPGEQYF. J is TRBJ2-7 and V is TRBV5-1; TRBD2 might be the D (6 bases). The germline gives CDR1 SGHRS, CDR2 YFSETQ. CDR3 size: 10 residues. V gave up 4 bases and J gave up 10 bases, with 9 bases separating them. The variable domain in full, with the rest retrieved from reference TRBV5-1 and TRBJ2-7, is KAGVTQTPRYLIKTRGQQVTLSCSPISGHRSVSWYQQTPGQGLQFLFEYFSETQRNKGNFPGRFSGRQFSNSRSEMNVSTLELGDSALYLCASSPGEQYFGPGTRLTVT.

V usage is TRBV6-1 and J usage is TRBJ1-2; 9 bases agree with TRBD1. Germline V gene data show CDR1 as MNHNS and CDR2 as SASEGT. The CDR3 sequence is 16 residues long. V lost 4 bases to trimming and J lost 1 base; unmatched junction nucleotides: 7. The CDR3 loop is CASSALVGQGNYGYTF. CDR3 in DNA: TGTGCCAGCAGTGCCCTAGTGGGACAGGGTAACTATGGCTACACCTTC.

The rearrangement links TRBV4-2 to TRBJ2-5; 11 positions match TRBD2. The trim removed 1 base at V and 5 bases at J, leaving 0 bases unmatched. CDR1 LGHNA and CDR2 YNFKEQ come from the germline V gene. The CDR3 sequence is 14 residues long. The CDR3 region has the DNA TGTGCCAGCAGCCAAGGACTAGCGGGGGAGACCCAGTACTTC. It is translated as CASSQGLAGETQYF.

This CDR3 is CASSRGTSGGVEQFF. The CDR3 region has the DNA TGCGCCAGCAGCCGGGGGACTAGCGGGGGGGTTGAGCAGTTCTTC. This sequence joins TRBV5-1 and TRBJ2-1, with 16 bases matching TRBD2. J lost 9 bases, V lost 4 bases, and 4 bases had no gene match. The V gene's germline CDR1 is SGHRS and CDR2 YFSETQ. This CDR3 region has 15 residues.

V gene TRBV27 combines with J gene TRBJ2-5, with 10 positions matching TRBD2. The CDR3 is 16 amino acids. CDR1 MNHEY and CDR2 SMNVEV come from the germline V gene (reference sequence). V was pared by 2 bases and J by 8 bases, with 11 bases of the junction left unmatched. The CDR3 nucleotides are TGTGCCAGCAGTTTAATGGAGCGGGGGGGCCCAAGAACCCAGTACTTC. Translating gives CASSLMERGGPRTQYF.

This clone was found once. The V gene is TRBV7-9, the J gene TRBJ2-6, with D tentatively TRBD1 (5 bases). CDR3 length equals 14 residues. In germline, CDR1 is SEHNR, CDR2 FQNEAQ (reference sequence). V dropped 7 bases and J dropped 4 bases, with 11 bases sitting between them. The DNA of the CDR3 is TGTGCCAGCATCACAGGCTCCGGGGCCAACGTCCTGACTTTC. Amino acid sequence: CASITGSGANVLTF.

This chain uses TRBV4-3 with TRBJ1-1; D is unclear. The germline V gene has CDR1 LGHNA and CDR2 YSLEER. CDR3 length: 15 amino acids. V was pared by 2 bases and J by 0 bases, with 10 bases between. The DNA of the CDR3 is TGCGCCAGCAGCCAAACCGGGATATTGAACACTGAAGCTTTCTTT. As protein: CASSQTGILNTEAFF.

This chain uses TRBV7-8 with TRBJ1-5; D not resolved. V was cut by 4 bases and J by 2 bases, with 12 bases left in between. Germline V gives CDR1 SGHVS, CDR2 FQNEAQ. This CDR3 region has 15 residues. The CDR3 here is CASSSLAGGNQPQHF. CDR3 in DNA: TGTGCCAGCAGCTCCCTGGCAGGCGGCAATCAGCCCCAGCATTTT. The whole variable domain, remainder taken from reference TRBV7-8 and TRBJ1-5, is GAGVSQSPRYKVAKRGQDVALRCDPISGHVSLFWYQQALGQGPEFLTYFQNEAQLDKSGLPSDRFFAERPEGSVSTLKIQRTQQEDSAVYLCASSSLAGGNQPQHFGDGTRLSIL.

The CDR3 DNA sequence: TGTGCCAGCAGCGTCGGGACATACTACAATGAGCAGTTCTTC. This sequence encodes CASSVGTYYNEQFF. J is TRBJ2-1 and V is TRBV9; a possible D gene is TRBD1 (6 bases). The V end lost 2 bases, the J end lost 3 bases, and 9 bases lay between the germline ends. This CDR3 comprises 14 residues. Germline CDR1 is SGDLS and CDR2 is YYNGEE.

The chain recombines TRBV5-6 with TRBJ1-2; D gene ambiguous. CDR1 and CDR2 from the germline V gene are SGHDT and YYEEEE. Trimming cost V 2 bases and J 4 bases, with 15 bases left between them. The CDR3 is 15 amino acids. The CDR3 here is CASSFKPESVYGYTF. In DNA, the CDR3 is TGTGCCAGCAGCTTCAAACCCGAGAGTGTCTATGGCTACACCTTC.

Here the CDR3 DNA reads TGCGCCAGCAGACAACCATACAGGGACAGAATACAAGAGACCCAGTACTTC. This translates into CASRQPYRDRIQETQYF. The chain carries TRBV5-1 and TRBJ2-5, with 7 bases identical to TRBD1. CDR3 length equals 17 residues. Germline V gene lookup returns CDR1 SGHRS and CDR2 YFSETQ. Unmatched junction bases numbered 15, after V lost 5 bases and J lost 2 bases.

This rearrangement joins TRBV19 to TRBJ1-2; D remains ambiguous. The germline gives CDR1 LNHDA, CDR2 SQIVND (reference sequence). V was shortened by 5 bases and J by 4 bases, with 11 bases between the two germline ends. The length of the CDR3 is 13 residues. The CDR3 coding sequence is TGTGCCAGTAGTTCATGGGAGGTCTATGGCTACACCTTC. Its translation: CASSSWEVYGYTF.

The chain employs TRBV9 and TRBJ2-5, with 7 bases matching TRBD1. Gene TRBJ2-7 matches the end of the DNA better, so the J call may be wrong. CDR3 length equals 16 residues. Germline V lookup: CDR1 SGDLS, CDR2 YYNGEE. CDR3 in DNA: TGTGCCAGCAGCTCTCACCGGGACAGACCCTCCTACGAGCAGTACTTC. As protein: CASSSHRDRPSYEQYF.

This clone was observed a single time. CDR3 bases: TGTGCCAGTAGTAGCGACAGAAAAAGCTCCTATAATTCACCCCTCCACTTT. This codes for CASSSDRKSSYNSPLHF. This chain uses TRBV19 with TRBJ1-6, with a possible D match to TRBD1 (5 bases). Germline-derived CDR1 and CDR2 are LNHDA and SQIVND (reference sequence). V was shortened by 4 bases and J by 0 bases, with 13 bases between the two germline ends. This CDR3 has 17 amino acids.

This clone occurred a few times. This chain's CDR3 is CASSVDRGTEAFF. The CDR3 DNA follows: TGTGCCAGCAGTGTGGACAGGGGCACTGAAGCTTTCTTT. This sequence joins TRBV6-5 and TRBJ1-1, with TRBD1 matching 9 bases. This CDR3 spans 13 amino acids. Per the germline V gene, CDR1 is MNHEY and CDR2 is SVGAGI. Trimming at V came to 5 bases and at J to 4 bases, leaving 2 bases not matched to a gene.

V is TRBV6-4 and J is TRBJ1-5; D not certain. Trimming took 4 bases from V and 7 from J, leaving 14 bases between them. Germline V CDR1 and CDR2: MRHNA, SNTAGT. The CDR3 loop spans 14 amino acids. CDR3 sequence: CASSVSGEAQPQHF. The DNA for the CDR3 is TGTGCCAGCAGTGTTTCGGGTGAAGCACAGCCCCAGCATTTT.

The V gene is TRBV14, the J gene TRBJ1-6; D not resolved. Germline V CDR1 and CDR2: SGHDN, FVKESK. The CDR3 has 13 residues. Trimming took off 4 bases at V and 6 bases at J, with 7 bases between the two ends. This CDR3 reads CASSRQFNSPLHF. DNA for the CDR3: TGTGCCAGCAGCCGGCAGTTTAATTCACCCCTCCACTTT.

The V and J genes are TRBV2 and TRBJ2-1; a possible D gene is TRBD1 (5 bases). The CDR3 consists of 14 residues. The germline V gene has CDR1 SNHLY and CDR2 FYNNEI. V was trimmed by 7 bases and J by 0 bases, leaving 10 bases between them. CDR3 bases: TGTGCCAGCACCAGGGTCAACTCCTACAATGAGCAGTTCTTC. Its protein product is CASTRVNSYNEQFF.

In regard to this clone: Germline and junction disagree at one end, which may indicate a read error. This chain joins TRBV7-9 and TRBJ2-6; TRBD2 might be the D (5 bases). Per germline, CDR1 SEHNR and CDR2 FQNEAQ (reference sequence). This CDR3 has 12 amino acids. The chain's CDR3 is CSSSLEFGDLTF. CDR3 DNA: TGTTCCAGCAGCTTAGAATTCGGGGACCTGACTTTC.

This sequence joins TRBV5-6 and TRBJ1-3, with TRBD1 as a possible D gene (5 bases). Trimming left V 1 base short and J 11 bases short, with 16 bases between. Germline values: CDR1 SGHDT, CDR2 YYEEEE. There are 14 residues in the CDR3. Here the CDR3 reads CASSLKGLPNAIYF. In nucleotides, the CDR3 is TGTGCCAGCAGCTTGAAGGGACTTCCCAACGCCATATATTTT.

This clone was observed a handful of times. V gene TRBV6-6 combines with J gene TRBJ2-5; 8 bases map to TRBD1. The germline CDR1 and CDR2 sequences are MNHNY and SVGAGI (reference sequence). CDR3 length: 15 amino acids. V was pared by 2 bases and J by 1 base, with 3 bases of the junction left unmatched. The CDR3 loop reads CASSYAGTGQETQYF. CDR3 nucleotide sequence: TGTGCCAGCAGTTACGCGGGGACAGGCCAAGAGACCCAGTACTTC.

The chain recombines TRBV5-6 with TRBJ1-3, with D uncertain. The germline CDR1 and CDR2 sequences are SGHDT and YYEEEE. The germline V and J ends were trimmed by 3 bases and 3 bases, with 13 bases remaining between them. CDR3 length: 15 residues. CDR3 in DNA: TGTGCCAGCAGCTACTCCGGAGCTCGTGGAAACACCATATATTTT. Protein product: CASSYSGARGNTIYF.

In its sample, this clone was seen a few times. V is TRBV5-4 and J is TRBJ2-3, with a possible D match to TRBD2 (7 bases). Deletions cut 3 bases from V and 3 bases from J, with 26 bases between. In germline, CDR1 is SGHNT, CDR2 YYREEE (reference sequence). The CDR3 sequence is 19 residues long. CDR3 nucleotide sequence: TGTGCCAGCAGCTCCCGACAAGGGGGGACGCCGGGGGGTACAGATACGCAGTATTTT. It codes for CASSSRQGGTPGGTDTQYF.